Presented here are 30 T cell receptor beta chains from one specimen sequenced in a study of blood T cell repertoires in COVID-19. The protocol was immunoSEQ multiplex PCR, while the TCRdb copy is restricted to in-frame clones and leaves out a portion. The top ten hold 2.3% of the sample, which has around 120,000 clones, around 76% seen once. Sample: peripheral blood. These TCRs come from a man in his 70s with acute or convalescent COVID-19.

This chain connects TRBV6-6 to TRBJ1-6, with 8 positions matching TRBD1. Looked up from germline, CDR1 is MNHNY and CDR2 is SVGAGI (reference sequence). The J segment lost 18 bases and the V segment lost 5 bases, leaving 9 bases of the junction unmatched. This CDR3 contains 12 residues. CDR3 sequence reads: CASSDRDRRPHF. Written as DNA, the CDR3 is TGTGCCAGCAGTGACCGGGACAGGAGGCCCCACTTT.

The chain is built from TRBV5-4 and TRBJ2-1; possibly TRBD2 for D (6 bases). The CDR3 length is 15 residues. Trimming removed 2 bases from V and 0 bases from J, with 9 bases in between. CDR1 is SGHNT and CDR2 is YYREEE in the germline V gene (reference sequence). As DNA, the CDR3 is TGTGCCAGCAGCTTCGGGGGAGACTCCTACAATGAGCAGTTCTTC. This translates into CASSFGGDSYNEQFF.

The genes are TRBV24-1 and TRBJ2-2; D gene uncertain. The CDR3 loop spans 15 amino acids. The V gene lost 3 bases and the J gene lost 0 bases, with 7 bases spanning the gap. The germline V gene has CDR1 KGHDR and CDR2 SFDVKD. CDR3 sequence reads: CATSDRVSNTGELFF. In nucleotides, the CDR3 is TGTGCCACCAGTGATCGGGTTTCGAACACCGGGGAGCTGTTTTTT.

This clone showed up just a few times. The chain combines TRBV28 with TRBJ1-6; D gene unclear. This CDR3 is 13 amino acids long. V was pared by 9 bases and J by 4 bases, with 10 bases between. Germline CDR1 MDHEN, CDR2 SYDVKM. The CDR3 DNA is TGTGCCAGTCATTCGGGGTATAATTCACCCCTCCACTTT. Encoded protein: CASHSGYNSPLHF.

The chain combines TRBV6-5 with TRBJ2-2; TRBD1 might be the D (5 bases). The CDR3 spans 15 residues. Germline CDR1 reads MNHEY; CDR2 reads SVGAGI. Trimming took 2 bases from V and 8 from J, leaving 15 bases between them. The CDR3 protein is CASSYQGRGLGELFF. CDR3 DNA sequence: TGTGCCAGCAGTTACCAGGGTCGCGGCCTTGGGGAGCTGTTTTTT.

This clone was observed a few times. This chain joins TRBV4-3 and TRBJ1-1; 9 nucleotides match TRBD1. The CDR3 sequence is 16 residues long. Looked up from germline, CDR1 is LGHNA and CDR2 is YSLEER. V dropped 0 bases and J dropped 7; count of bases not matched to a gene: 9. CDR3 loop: CASSQDHRGLFVEAFF. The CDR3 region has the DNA TGCGCCAGCAGCCAAGATCACAGGGGGCTGTTCGTTGAAGCTTTCTTT.

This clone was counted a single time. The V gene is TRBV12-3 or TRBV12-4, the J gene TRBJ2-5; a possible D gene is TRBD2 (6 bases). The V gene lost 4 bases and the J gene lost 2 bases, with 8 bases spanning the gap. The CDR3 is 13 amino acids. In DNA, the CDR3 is TGTGCCAGCAGTTGGGGGACTCAAGAGACCCAGTACTTC. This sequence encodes CASSWGTQETQYF.

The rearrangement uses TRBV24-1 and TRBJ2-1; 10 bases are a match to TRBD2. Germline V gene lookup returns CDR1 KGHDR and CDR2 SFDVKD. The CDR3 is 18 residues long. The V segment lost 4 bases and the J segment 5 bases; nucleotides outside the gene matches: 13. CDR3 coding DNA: TGTGCCACCAGTGACCCCCGCCGTGAAGCGGGGGGGCACAATGAGCAGTTCTTC. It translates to CATSDPRREAGGHNEQFF.

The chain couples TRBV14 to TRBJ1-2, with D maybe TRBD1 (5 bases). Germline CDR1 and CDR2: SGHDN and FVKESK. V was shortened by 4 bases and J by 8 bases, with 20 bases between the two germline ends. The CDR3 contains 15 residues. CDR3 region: CASSPPGGGARGYTF. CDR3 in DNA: TGTGCCAGCAGCCCCCCTGGTGGAGGGGCTAGGGGCTACACCTTC.

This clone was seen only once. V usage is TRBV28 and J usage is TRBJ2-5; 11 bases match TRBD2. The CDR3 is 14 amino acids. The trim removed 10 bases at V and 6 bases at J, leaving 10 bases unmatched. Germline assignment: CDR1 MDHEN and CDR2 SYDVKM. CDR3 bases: TGTGCCACCTCCCTTAGCGGGGGGGAACAGACCCAGTACTTC. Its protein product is CATSLSGGEQTQYF.

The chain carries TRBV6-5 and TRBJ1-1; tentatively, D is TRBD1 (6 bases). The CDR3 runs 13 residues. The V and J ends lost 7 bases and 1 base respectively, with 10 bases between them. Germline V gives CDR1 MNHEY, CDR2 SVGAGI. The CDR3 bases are TGTGCCAGCAAAGGGACAACGAACACTGAAGCTTTCTTT. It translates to CASKGTTNTEAFF.

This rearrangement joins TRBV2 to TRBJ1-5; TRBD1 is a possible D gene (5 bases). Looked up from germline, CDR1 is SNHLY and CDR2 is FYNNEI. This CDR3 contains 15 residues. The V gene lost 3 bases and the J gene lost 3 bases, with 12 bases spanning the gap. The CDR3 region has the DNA TGTGCCAGCAGTGAGGGCAGGGCTAACAATCAGCCCCAGCATTTT. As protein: CASSEGRANNQPQHF. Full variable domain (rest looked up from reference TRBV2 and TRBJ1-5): EPEVTQTPSHQVTQMGQEVILRCVPISNHLYFYWYRQILGQKVEFLVSFYNNEISEKSEIFDDQFSVERPDGSNFTLKIRSTKLEDSAMYFCASSEGRANNQPQHFGDGTRLSIL.

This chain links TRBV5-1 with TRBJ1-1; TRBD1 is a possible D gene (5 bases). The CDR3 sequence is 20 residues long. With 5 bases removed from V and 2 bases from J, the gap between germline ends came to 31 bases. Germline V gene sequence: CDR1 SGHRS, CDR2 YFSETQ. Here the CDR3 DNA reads TGCGCCAGCAGTTTTGGTCAGGTTTGGGAGGGACGGCTCTTCAACACTGAAGCTTTCTTT. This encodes CASSFGQVWEGRLFNTEAFF. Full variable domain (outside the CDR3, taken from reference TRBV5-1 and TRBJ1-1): KAGVTQTPRYLIKTRGQQVTLSCSPISGHRSVSWYQQTPGQGLQFLFEYFSETQRNKGNFPGRFSGRQFSNSRSEMNVSTLELGDSALYLCASSFGQVWEGRLFNTEAFFGQGTRLTVV.

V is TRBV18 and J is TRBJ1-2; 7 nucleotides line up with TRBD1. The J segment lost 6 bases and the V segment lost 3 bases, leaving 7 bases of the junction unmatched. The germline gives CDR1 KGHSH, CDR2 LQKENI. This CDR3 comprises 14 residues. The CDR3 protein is CASSPLDRSDGYTF. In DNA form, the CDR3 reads TGTGCCAGCTCACCCTTGGACAGGTCTGATGGCTACACCTTC. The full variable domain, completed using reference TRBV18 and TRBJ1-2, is NAGVMQNPRHLVRRRGQEARLRCSPMKGHSHVYWYRQLPEEGLKFMVYLQKENIIDESGMPKERFSAEFPKEGPSILRIQQVVRGDSAAYFCASSPLDRSDGYTFGSGTRLTVV.

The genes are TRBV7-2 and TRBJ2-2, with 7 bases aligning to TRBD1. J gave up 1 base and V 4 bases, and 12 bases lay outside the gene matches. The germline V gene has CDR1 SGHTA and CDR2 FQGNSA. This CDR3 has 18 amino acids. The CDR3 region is CASSSNSATGLNTGELFF. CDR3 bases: TGTGCCAGCAGCTCCAACTCGGCGACAGGGCTGAACACCGGGGAGCTGTTTTTT.

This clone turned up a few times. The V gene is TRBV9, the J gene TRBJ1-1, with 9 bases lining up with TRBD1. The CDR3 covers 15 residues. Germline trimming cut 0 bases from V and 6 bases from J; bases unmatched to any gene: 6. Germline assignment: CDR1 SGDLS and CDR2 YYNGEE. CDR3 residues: CASSVVPDRGAEAFF. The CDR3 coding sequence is TGTGCCAGCAGCGTAGTCCCCGACAGGGGGGCTGAAGCTTTCTTT.

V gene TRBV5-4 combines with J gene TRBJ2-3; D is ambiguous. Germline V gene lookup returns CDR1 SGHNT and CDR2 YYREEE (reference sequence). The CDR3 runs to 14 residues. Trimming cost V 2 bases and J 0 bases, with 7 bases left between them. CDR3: CASSFTVSTDTQYF. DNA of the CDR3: TGTGCCAGCAGCTTTACAGTTAGCACAGATACGCAGTATTTT.

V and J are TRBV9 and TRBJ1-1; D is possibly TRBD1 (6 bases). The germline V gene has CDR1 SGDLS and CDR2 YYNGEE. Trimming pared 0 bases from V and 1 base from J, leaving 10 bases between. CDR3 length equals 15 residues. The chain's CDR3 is CASSVALTGNTEAFF. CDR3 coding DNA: TGTGCCAGCAGCGTAGCGTTGACAGGGAACACTGAAGCTTTCTTT.

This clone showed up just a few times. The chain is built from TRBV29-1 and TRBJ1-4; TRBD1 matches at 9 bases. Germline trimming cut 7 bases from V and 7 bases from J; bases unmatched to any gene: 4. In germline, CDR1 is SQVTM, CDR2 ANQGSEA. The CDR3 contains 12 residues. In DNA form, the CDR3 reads TGCAGCGGAGGACAGGGGACTGAAAAACTGTTTTTT. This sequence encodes CSGGQGTEKLFF.

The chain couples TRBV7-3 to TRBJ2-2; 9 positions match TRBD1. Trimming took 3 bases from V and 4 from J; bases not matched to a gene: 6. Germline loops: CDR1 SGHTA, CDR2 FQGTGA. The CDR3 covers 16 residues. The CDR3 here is CASSFTGGAGTGELFF. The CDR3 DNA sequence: TGTGCCAGCAGCTTTACAGGGGGCGCTGGCACCGGGGAGCTGTTTTTT. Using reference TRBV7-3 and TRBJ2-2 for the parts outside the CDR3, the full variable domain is GAGVSQTPSNKVTEKGKYVELRCDPISGHTALYWYRQSLGQGPEFLIYFQGTGAADDSGLPNDRFFAVRPEGSVSTLKIQRTERGDSAVYLCASSFTGGAGTGELFFGEGSRLTVL.

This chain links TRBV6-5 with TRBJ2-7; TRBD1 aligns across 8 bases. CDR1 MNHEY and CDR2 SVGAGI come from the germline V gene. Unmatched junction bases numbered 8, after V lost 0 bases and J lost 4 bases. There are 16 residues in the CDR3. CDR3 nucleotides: TGTGCCAGCAGTTACTCGGGGACAGGCCTATATTACGAGCAGTACTTC. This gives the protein CASSYSGTGLYYEQYF.

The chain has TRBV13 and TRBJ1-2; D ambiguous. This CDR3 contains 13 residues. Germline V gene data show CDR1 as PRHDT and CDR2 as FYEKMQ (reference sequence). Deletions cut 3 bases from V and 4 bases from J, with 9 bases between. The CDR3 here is CASSLRALYGYTF. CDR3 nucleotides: TGTGCCAGCAGCTTGCGTGCTCTCTATGGCTACACCTTC.

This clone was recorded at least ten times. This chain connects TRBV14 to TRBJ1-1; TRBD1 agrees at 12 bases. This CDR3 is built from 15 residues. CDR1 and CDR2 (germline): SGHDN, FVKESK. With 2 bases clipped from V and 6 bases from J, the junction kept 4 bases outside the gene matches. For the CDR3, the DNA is TGTGCCAGCAGCCAACCGGGGACAGGGGGCTCTGAAGCTTTCTTT. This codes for CASSQPGTGGSEAFF.

The CDR3 protein is CASSSRRQGPPYGYTF. CDR3 bases: TGTGCCAGCAGTTCGAGACGACAGGGTCCCCCCTATGGCTACACCTTC. V gene TRBV6-5 combines with J gene TRBJ1-2; 7 nucleotides align to TRBD1. CDR1 and CDR2 from the germline V gene are MNHEY and SVGAGI. J gave up 4 bases and V 4 bases, and 12 bases lay outside the gene matches. CDR3 length: 16 amino acids.

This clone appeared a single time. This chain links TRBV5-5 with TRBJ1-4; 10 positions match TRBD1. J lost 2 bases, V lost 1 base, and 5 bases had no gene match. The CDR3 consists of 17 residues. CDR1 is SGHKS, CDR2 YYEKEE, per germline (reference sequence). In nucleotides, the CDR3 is TGTGCCAGCAGCTTGTTTGACAGGGGGCTTACTAATGAAAAACTGTTTTTT. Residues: CASSLFDRGLTNEKLFF.

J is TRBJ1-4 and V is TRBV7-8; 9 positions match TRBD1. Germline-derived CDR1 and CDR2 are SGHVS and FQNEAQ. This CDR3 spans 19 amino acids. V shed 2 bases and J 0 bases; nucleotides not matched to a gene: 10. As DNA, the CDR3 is TGTGCCAGCAGCTTAAGGGGACAGGGAGAGGTTGCAACTAATGAAAAACTGTTTTTT. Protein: CASSLRGQGEVATNEKLFF.

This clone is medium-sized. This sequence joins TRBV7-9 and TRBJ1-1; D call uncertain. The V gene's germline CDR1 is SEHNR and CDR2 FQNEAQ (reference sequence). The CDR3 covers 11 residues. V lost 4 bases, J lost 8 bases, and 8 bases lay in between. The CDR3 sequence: CASSSSVEAFF. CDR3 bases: TGTGCCAGCAGCTCCTCGGTGGAAGCTTTCTTT.

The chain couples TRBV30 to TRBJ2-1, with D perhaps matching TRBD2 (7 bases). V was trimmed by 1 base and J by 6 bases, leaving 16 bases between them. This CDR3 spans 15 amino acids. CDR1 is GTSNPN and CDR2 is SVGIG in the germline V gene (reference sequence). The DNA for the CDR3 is TGTGCCTGGAGTGCCGGAGGGGGGGGCCCCAATGAGCAGTTCTTC. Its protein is CAWSAGGGGPNEQFF.

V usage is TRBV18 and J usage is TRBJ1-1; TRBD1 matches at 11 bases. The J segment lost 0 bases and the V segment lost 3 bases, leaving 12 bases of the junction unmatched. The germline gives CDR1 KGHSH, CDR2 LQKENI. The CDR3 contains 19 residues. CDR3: CASSPNHGQGAVMNTEAFF. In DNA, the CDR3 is TGTGCCAGCTCACCCAACCACGGACAGGGGGCGGTGATGAACACTGAAGCTTTCTTT.

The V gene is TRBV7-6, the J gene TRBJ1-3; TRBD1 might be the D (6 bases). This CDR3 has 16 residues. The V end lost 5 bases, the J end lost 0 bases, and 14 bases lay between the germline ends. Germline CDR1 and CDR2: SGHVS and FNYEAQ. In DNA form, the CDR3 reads TGTGCCAGCAGCCTCGGACAGCTAAACTCTGGAAACACCATATATTTT. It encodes CASSLGQLNSGNTIYF.